This entry describes one TCR beta chain. Per the authors' pipeline: Reference gene primer amplification gave nucleated cell count estimates. Data came from immunoSEQ multiplex PCR; TCRdb stores just in-frame clones and leaves some out. V and J calls and clone size come straight from that table; D and trimming were deduced from the DNA. This table has fewer than 85,000 clones, about nine tenths appearing once. This sample was taken from a study of blood T cell repertoires in COVID-19. Overall study context: COVID-19 samples collected from the United States, Italy and Spain covered acute and convalescent phases. T cells, B-cell-depleted T cells, or PBMCs supplied cDNA or gDNA.

Per the germline V gene, CDR1 is LGHDT and CDR2 is YNNKEL (reference sequence). Unmatched junction bases numbered 6, after V lost 1 base and J lost 5 bases. The CDR3 length is 18 residues. The chain uses TRBV3-1 (or the pseudogene TRBV3-2) and TRBJ2-3; TRBD2 agrees at 16 bases. The sequence was collected from a human donor in a cohort sampled during active COVID-19. Sequenced material: peripheral blood. The CDR3 DNA is TGTGCCAGCAGCCAAGCTCCGGGACTAGCGGGGGGGCAAGATACGCAGTATTTT. Translation gives CASSQAPGLAGGQDTQYF.